This T cell receptor beta chain comes out of a study of T cells in Graves' hyperthyroidism and ophthalmopathy. General study findings and limits: The model identified upcoming ophthalmopathy a median approximately six months ahead of onset.

RNA transcripts yielded amplified TCR beta CDR3 regions. HTBI primers were used for first-round RT-PCR of the TCR CDR3. TCRdb processed the multiplex PCR reads anew with MiXCR; each CDR3 protein has one entry. This sample has about 840,000 distinct CDR3 sequences, with around 38% found just once. Trimming removed 3 bases at V and 2 bases at J, with 10 bases between. Germline V CDR1 and CDR2: SEHNR, FQNEAQ (reference sequence). This CDR3 comprises 14 residues. Used for diagnoses were clinical symptoms, serum thyroxine and TRAb, thyroid ultrasound and orbital computed tomography. An approximately 9.4 ml volume of fresh peripheral blood provided the PBMCs. This clonotype was seen a handful of times. Its antigen is not identified.

This clonotype originated in a man aged 18-30 years with Graves' hyperthyroidism. The chain uses TRBV7-9 and TRBJ1-2; D perhaps matches TRBD1 (5 bases). The sequenced sample consisted of blood. The CDR3 DNA reads TGTGCCAGCAGCTTCGGGGGTCCAAACTATGGCTACACCTTC. Protein sequence: CASSFGGPNYGYTF.